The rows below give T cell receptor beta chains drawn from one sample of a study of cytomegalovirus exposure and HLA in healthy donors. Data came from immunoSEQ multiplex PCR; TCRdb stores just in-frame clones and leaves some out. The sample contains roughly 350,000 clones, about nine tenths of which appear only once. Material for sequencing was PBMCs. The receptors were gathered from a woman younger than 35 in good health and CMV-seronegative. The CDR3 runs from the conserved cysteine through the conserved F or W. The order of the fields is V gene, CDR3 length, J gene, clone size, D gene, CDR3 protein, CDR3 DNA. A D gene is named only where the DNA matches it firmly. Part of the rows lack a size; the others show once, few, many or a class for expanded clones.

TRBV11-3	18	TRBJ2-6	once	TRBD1	CASSPGDRGGSGANVLTF	TGTGCCAGCAGCCCCGGGGACAGGGGAGGCTCTGGGGCCAACGTCCTGACTTTC
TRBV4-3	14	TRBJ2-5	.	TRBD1	CASSQDRGRETQYF	TGCGCCAGCAGCCAAGACAGGGGGCGAGAGACCCAGTACTTC
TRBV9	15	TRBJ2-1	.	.	CASSVVPTRDNEQFF	TGTGCCAGCAGCGTAGTCCCCACGCGGGACAATGAGCAGTTCTTC
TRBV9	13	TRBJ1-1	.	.	CASSSAGSSEAFF	TGTGCCAGCAGCTCCGCGGGAAGCTCTGAAGCTTTCTTT
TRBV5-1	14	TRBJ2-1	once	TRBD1	CASSPNRGSNEQFF	TGCGCCAGCAGCCCTAACAGGGGGAGTAATGAGCAGTTCTTC
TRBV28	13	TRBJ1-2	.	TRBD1	CASSFDRGLSYTF	TGTGCCAGCAGTTTCGACAGGGGGCTAAGCTACACCTTC
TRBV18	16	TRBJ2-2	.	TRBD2	CASSQRPSGDTGELFF	TGTGCCAGCTCCCAAAGACCCAGCGGGGACACCGGGGAGCTGTTTTTT
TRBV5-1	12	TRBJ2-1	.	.	CASSFAYNEQFF	TGCGCCAGCAGCTTCGCGTACAATGAGCAGTTCTTC
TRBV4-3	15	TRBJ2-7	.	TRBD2	CASSQSAGGTYEQYF	TGCGCCAGCAGCCAATCGGCGGGAGGAACCTACGAGCAGTACTTC
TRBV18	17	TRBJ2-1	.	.	CASSPRAGPFSYNEQFF	TGTGCCAGCTCACCACGGGCAGGCCCCTTCTCCTACAATGAGCAGTTCTTC
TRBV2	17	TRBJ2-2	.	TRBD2	CASSEAHLAGSTGELFF	TGTGCCAGCAGTGAAGCACACCTAGCGGGAAGCACCGGGGAGCTGTTTTTT
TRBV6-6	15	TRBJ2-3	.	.	CASSYLRAGTDTQYF	TGTGCCAGCAGTTACCTGAGGGCGGGCACAGATACGCAGTATTTT
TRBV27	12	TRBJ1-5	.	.	CASSLLNQPQHF	TGTGCCAGCAGTCTCCTCAATCAGCCCCAGCATTTT
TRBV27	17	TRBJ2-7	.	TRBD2	CASSLLWTSGLPYEQYF	TGTGCCAGCAGTTTACTCTGGACTAGCGGCCTACCCTACGAGCAGTACTTC
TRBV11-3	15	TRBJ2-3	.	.	CASSQAGSSTDTQYF	TGTGCCAGCAGCCAGGCGGGTTCTAGCACAGATACGCAGTATTTT
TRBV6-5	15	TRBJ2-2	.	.	CASSTGGPAGGELFF	TGTGCCAGCAGTACCGGAGGGCCCGCGGGCGGGGAGCTGTTTTTT
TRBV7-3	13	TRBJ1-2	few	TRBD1	CASSLSRGDGYTF	TGTGCCAGCAGCTTAAGCAGGGGGGATGGCTACACCTTC
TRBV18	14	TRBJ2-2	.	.	CASEVTRDTGELFF	TGTGCCAGCGAGGTCACCCGGGACACCGGGGAGCTGTTTTTT
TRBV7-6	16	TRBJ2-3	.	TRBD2	CASSLGTSGLTDTQYF	TGTGCCAGCAGCTTAGGGACTAGCGGGCTCACAGATACGCAGTATTTT
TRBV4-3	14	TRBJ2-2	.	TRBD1	CASSRDRVSGELFF	TGCGCCAGCAGCAGGGACAGGGTATCCGGGGAGCTGTTTTTT
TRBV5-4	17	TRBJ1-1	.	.	CASSLTGGLVMNTEAFF	TGTGCCAGCAGCCTCACCGGGGGGCTGGTGATGAACACTGAAGCTTTCTTT
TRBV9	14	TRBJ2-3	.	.	CASSVWSFEDTQYF	TGTGCCAGCAGCGTATGGAGTTTCGAAGATACGCAGTATTTT
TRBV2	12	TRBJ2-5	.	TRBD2	CASSGLAGVRYF	TGTGCCAGCTCCGGCCTAGCGGGAGTTCGGTACTTC
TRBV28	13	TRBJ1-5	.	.	CASTDGEYQPQHF	TGTGCCTCCACTGATGGTGAATACCAGCCCCAGCATTTT
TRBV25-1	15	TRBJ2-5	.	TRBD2	CASSPAGGMKGTQYF	TGTGCCAGCAGCCCAGCGGGAGGTATGAAGGGGACCCAGTACTTC
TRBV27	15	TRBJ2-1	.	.	CASSLSGTLSNEQFF	TGTGCCAGCAGTCTTAGCGGAACCCTCTCCAATGAGCAGTTCTTC
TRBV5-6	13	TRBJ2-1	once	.	CASSLAVEKREFF	TGTGCCAGCAGCTTGGCCGTGGAGAAACGGGAGTTCTTC
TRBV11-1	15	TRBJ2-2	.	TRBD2	CASSPIAGETGELFF	TGTGCCAGCAGCCCCATAGCGGGAGAGACCGGGGAGCTGTTTTTT
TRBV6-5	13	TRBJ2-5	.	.	CASGTDSQETQYF	TGTGCCAGCGGAACCGACAGCCAAGAGACCCAGTACTTC
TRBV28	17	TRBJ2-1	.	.	CASSALGSASSYNEQFF	TGTGCCAGCAGTGCCCTTGGGAGCGCGAGCTCCTACAATGAGCAGTTCTTC
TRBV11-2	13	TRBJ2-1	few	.	CASSLGLTGEQFF	TGTGCCAGCAGCTTAGGACTGACAGGTGAGCAGTTCTTC
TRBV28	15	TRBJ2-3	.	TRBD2	CASSPWGGSKDTQYF	TGTGCCAGCAGTCCATGGGGCGGGAGCAAAGATACGCAGTATTTT
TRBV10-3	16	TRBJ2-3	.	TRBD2	CAISDGLVVLGDTQYF	TGTGCCATCAGTGACGGACTAGTCGTATTAGGAGATACGCAGTATTTT
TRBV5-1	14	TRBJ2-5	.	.	CASSLKWIAETQYF	TGCGCCAGCAGCTTGAAGTGGATAGCGGAGACCCAGTACTTC
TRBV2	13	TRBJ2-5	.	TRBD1	CASSRDSPGTQYF	TGTGCCAGCAGCCGGGACAGCCCCGGGACCCAGTACTTC
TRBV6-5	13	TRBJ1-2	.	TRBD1	CASRTTGVYGYTF	TGTGCCAGCAGGACAACAGGGGTTTATGGCTACACCTTC
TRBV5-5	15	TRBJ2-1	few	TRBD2	CASSLASGRANEQFF	TGTGCCAGCAGCTTGGCAAGCGGGAGGGCCAATGAGCAGTTCTTC
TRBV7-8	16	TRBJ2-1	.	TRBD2	CASSFGGGTSFNEQFF	TGTGCCAGCAGCTTTGGGGGTGGGACTAGCTTCAATGAGCAGTTCTTC
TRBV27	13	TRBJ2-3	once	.	CASSPRGEATQYF	TGTGCCAGCAGTCCCAGGGGTGAGGCAACGCAGTATTTT
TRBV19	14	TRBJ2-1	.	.	CASNPASSYNEQFF	TGTGCCAGTAATCCAGCGAGCTCCTACAATGAGCAGTTCTTC
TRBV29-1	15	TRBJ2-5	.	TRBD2	CSVEDQGGQWETQYF	TGCAGCGTTGAAGATCAGGGAGGGCAGTGGGAGACCCAGTACTTC
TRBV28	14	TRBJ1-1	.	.	CASSSGTLDTEAFF	TGTGCCAGCAGTTCCGGGACACTGGACACTGAAGCTTTCTTT
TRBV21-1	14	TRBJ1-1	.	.	CASRGWDRDAEAFF	TGTGCCAGCAGGGGGTGGGACAGGGACGCTGAAGCTTTCTTT
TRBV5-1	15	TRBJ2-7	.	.	CASSLGQLFSYEQYF	TGCGCCAGCAGCTTAGGACAGCTATTCTCCTACGAGCAGTACTTC
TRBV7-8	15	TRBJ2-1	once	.	CACSRGPTAYNEQFF	TGTGCCTGCTCCAGGGGTCCAACCGCGTACAATGAGCAGTTCTTC
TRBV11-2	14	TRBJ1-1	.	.	CASSPNTGGSEAFF	TGTGCCAGCAGCCCTAACACGGGGGGCTCTGAAGCTTTCTTT
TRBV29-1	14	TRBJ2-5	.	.	CSVVSLANQETQYF	TGCAGCGTTGTGAGTCTAGCGAACCAAGAGACCCAGTACTTC
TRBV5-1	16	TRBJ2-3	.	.	CASPSGRGTKADTQYF	TGCGCCAGCCCCTCCGGCCGGGGGACCAAGGCAGATACGCAGTATTTT
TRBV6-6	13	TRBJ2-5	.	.	CASRRQEQETQYF	TGTGCCAGCAGACGACAGGAGCAAGAGACCCAGTACTTC
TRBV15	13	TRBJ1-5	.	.	CATRQYSNQPQHF	TGTGCCACCCGACAGTATAGCAATCAGCCCCAGCATTTT
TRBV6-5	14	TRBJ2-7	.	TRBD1	CASSPRQGFNEQYF	TGTGCCAGCAGCCCCAGACAGGGGTTCAACGAGCAGTACTTC
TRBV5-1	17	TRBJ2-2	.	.	CASSWAQGSSNTGELFF	TGCGCCAGCAGCTGGGCCCAGGGCTCCTCGAACACCGGGGAGCTGTTTTTT
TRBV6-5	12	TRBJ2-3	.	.	CASIGSTDTQYF	TGTGCCAGCATCGGGAGCACAGATACGCAGTATTTT
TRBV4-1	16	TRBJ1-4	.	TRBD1	CASSPLSGTGNEKLFF	TGCGCCAGCAGCCCACTATCCGGGACAGGTAATGAAAAACTGTTTTTT
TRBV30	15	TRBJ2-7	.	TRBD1	CAWSPRQGPPYEQYF	TGTGCCTGGAGTCCCCGACAGGGCCCTCCCTACGAGCAGTACTTC